The present T cell receptor (beta chain) was sequenced within a study of blood T cells in healthy people across ages. Findings and caveats of the study: Naive T cell percentage showed a strong correlation with TCR beta diversity. Getting older went along with TCR beta diversity per million T cells dropping roughly linearly.

A second PCR of about 7 to 11 cycles used a sample-barcoded 5' primer and a J-beta primer mix. Using its own MiXCR run on the 5' RACE reads, TCRdb lists one record per CDR3 protein. The table includes about 830,000 distinct CDR3 sequences, about 59% detected once. About this clonotype: Its target is not known.

The junction had 8 bases not matched to a gene; V was cut back by 3 bases and J by 6 bases. The CDR3 runs 15 residues. Germline lookup yields CDR1 MNHEY and CDR2 SMNVEV (reference sequence). This rearrangement joins TRBV27 to TRBJ2-1, with 7 bases matching TRBD1. Sequencing input: blood. The sequence was collected from a man aged 25 to 45 in good health. The CDR3: CASSLSGQAPNEQFF. The CDR3 region has the DNA TGTGCCAGCAGTTTGTCCGGACAGGCTCCCAATGAGCAGTTCTTC.